Sequencing of this TCR beta chain was carried out in a study of cytomegalovirus exposure and HLA in healthy donors. Study-wide points: Most likely, a cluster of highly shared sequence variants arose as a sequencing artifact. A few chains linked to CMV were shown in vitro to be specific for CMV antigens. According to a later analysis, most TCR beta chains associated with CMV appeared HLA-restricted. Serostatus for CMV was the only available immune exposure information.

Note on this clone: Its matching antigen is unknown.

PCR used 60 Vbeta primers and 13 Jbeta primers. Using immunoSEQ multiplex PCR, the repertoire was profiled, and TCRdb retains in-frame clones only, with some absent. The data hold approximately 240,000 clones, with around 89% observed a single time. Germline V gene lookup returns CDR1 SGHVS and CDR2 FNYEAQ. Between the trimmed V and J ends, which lost 1 base and 4 bases, there was a span of 5 bases. The CDR3 totals 13 residues. The chain is built from TRBV7-6 and TRBJ2-1; D not certain. The sample taken for sequencing was PBMCs. This receptor was identified in a woman aged 18-29 years in good health and CMV-seronegative. The CDR3 reads CASSLETYNEQFF. Here the CDR3 DNA reads TGTGCCAGCAGCTTAGAGACTTACAATGAGCAGTTCTTC.